Detailed here is one TCR beta chain. This record comes from a study of patients and donors after allogeneic stem cell transplantation. TCRdb independently ran MiXCR on the RT-PCR reads; one entry per CDR3 protein. The data contain about a million distinct CDR3 sequences, 18% of them singletons. CDR3 size: 16 residues. In germline, CDR1 is SGHTA, CDR2 FQGNSA. With 1 base clipped from V and 1 base from J, the junction kept 3 bases outside the gene matches. Sequencing was done on a sample of blood, either unsorted or a sorted T cell fraction (not recorded which). This sequence joins TRBV7-2 and TRBJ2-4; TRBD2 aligns across 8 bases. This TCR was recovered from a human donor who was either an allogeneic HSCT recipient or a stem cell or donor lymphocyte infusion donor (not recorded which). It is not recorded whose cells these are; they may come from a transplant donor. CDR3 sequence reads: CASSLGSGVAKNIQYF. Here the CDR3 DNA reads TGTGCCAGCAGCTTAGGTAGCGGGGTGGCCAAAAACATTCAGTACTTC. The whole variable domain, filled in from reference TRBV7-2 and TRBJ2-4, reads GAGVSQSPSNKVTEKGKDVELRCDPISGHTALYWYRQSLGQGLEFLIYFQGNSAPDKSGLPSDRFSAERTGGSVSTLTIQRTQQEDSAVYLCASSLGSGVAKNIQYFGAGTRLSVL.